This paragraph covers one TCR beta chain sequence. What it binds is unknown. V lost 0 bases to trimming and J lost 3 bases, with 14 bases between them. The CDR3 consists of 15 residues. Germline V gene lookup returns CDR1 DFQATT and CDR2 SNEGSKA (reference sequence). The sample is drawn from a study of blood T cells in healthy people across ages. Study-wide results and caveats: Long-lived and aged donors differed, with more naive CD4+ cells and higher diversity in the long-lived. Roughly linearly, TCR beta diversity per million T cells fell as age increased.

Primers used in a second PCR of roughly 6 to 11 cycles were a sample-barcoded 5' primer and a J-beta primer mix. In TCRdb, the 5' RACE reads were re-called with MiXCR into one record per CDR3 protein. The table includes more than 750,000 distinct CDR3 sequences, about 27% detected once. These data are also associated with another study on T cells of mothers and their children.

The source material was blood. The gene calls are TRBV20-1 and TRBJ2-5; D is possibly TRBD1 (5 bases). The clonotype originates from a woman aged 40 to 55 in good health. The CDR3 spells CSARDGSTGEETQYF. CDR3 nucleotides: TGCAGTGCTAGAGATGGATCTACAGGCGAAGAGACCCAGTACTTC.